This record covers a single T cell receptor beta chain. A much more abundant neighbour one base away suggests this may be a read error. Naive CD45RA+ and memory CD45RA-negative subsets were split from CD4+ cells. Generated by immunoSEQ multiplex PCR, the TCRdb table keeps only in-frame clones and is missing some. The table has 1.5 million to 1.9 million clones, 98% seen once. The sample belongs to a study of shared clonotypes between healthy human individuals. This TCR was sampled from a man aged 30 to 45 in good health. Sequencing was performed on naive CD4+ T cells sorted from blood. Subset described: CD45RA+ positively selected.

CDR3 DNA: TGTGCCAGCAGCGTAGGAGAGACCCAGTACTTC. Translated, it gives CASSVGETQYF. The rearrangement links TRBV7-9 to TRBJ2-5; no clear D. V shed 5 bases and J shed 4 bases, with 5 bases lying between them. The germline CDR1 and CDR2 sequences are SEHNR and FQNEAQ (reference sequence). This CDR3 is 11 amino acids long.